A single sample gave rise to the 24 T cell receptor beta chains below, sequenced in a study of CXCR3-negative and CXCR3-positive naive CD8 T cells. With UMI labels, 5' RACE was used to prepare the TRB cDNA libraries. For each CDR3 protein, TCRdb gives one entry from its re-call of the 5' RACE reads, without DNA. The specimen's table records around 7,400 distinct CDR3 sequences. Source material: naive CXCR3- CD8+ T cells from blood. Subset indicated: CD45RO-CCR7+CD27+CD95- naive CD8+ T cells lacking CXCR3 (TNR3-). The receptors were sampled from a human donor in good health. Some clones in this sample may be carry-over from other donors' samples.

The rearrangement links TRBV6-6 to TRBJ2-1; TCRdb's D call, TRBD1, is unchecked because there is no DNA. CDR3 size: 14 residues. Germline CDR1 MNHNY, CDR2 SVGAGI (reference sequence). CDR3 amino acids: CASSPGVTIPEQFF.

The chain uses TRBV2 and TRBJ2-7; TCRdb designates TRBD1, a call that cannot be tested without DNA. This CDR3 contains 14 residues. Germline-derived CDR1 and CDR2 are SNHLY and FYNNEI. This CDR3 reads CASGSPGPYYEQYF.

Judged by frequency, this clonotype is medium-sized (0.01 to 0.1%). This rearrangement joins TRBV28 to TRBJ2-5; TCRdb gives TRBD1 as the D gene, but with no DNA this cannot be confirmed. The germline V gene has CDR1 MDHEN and CDR2 SYDVKM. The length of the CDR3 is 16 residues. CDR3 residues: CASSLSGQGAGETQYF.

The V gene is TRBV2, the J gene TRBJ2-4; no DNA is available, so the TRBD1 call from TCRdb remains unchecked. Germline V gene lookup returns CDR1 SNHLY and CDR2 FYNNEI. The CDR3 spans 15 residues. CDR3 region: CASSEGTGAANIQYF.

The CDR3 spells CASSQVSGNIQYF. The V and J genes are TRBV14 and TRBJ2-4. Germline V CDR1 and CDR2: SGHDN, FVKESK. The CDR3 loop spans 13 amino acids.

This chain uses TRBV3-1 with TRBJ1-2. Germline lookup yields CDR1 LGHDT and CDR2 YNNKEL (reference sequence). The CDR3 spans 15 residues. CDR3 loop: CASSPEHGANYGYTF.

This clonotype is deemed medium-sized by its frequency. The chain recombines TRBV15 with TRBJ1-1; TCRdb's D gene call, TRBD1, goes unchecked for lack of DNA. The CDR3 is 14 amino acids. Per germline, CDR1 LNHNV and CDR2 YYDKDF (reference sequence). The CDR3 reads CATGFLGGNTEAFF.

V and J are TRBV7-9 and TRBJ2-1; TCRdb picks TRBD1, but there is no DNA to check that call. There are 15 residues in the CDR3. Germline CDR1 and CDR2: SEHNR and FQNEAQ (reference sequence). CDR3: CASSSDREFDNEQFF.

This clonotype registers medium-sized by frequency. The chain couples TRBV5-1 to TRBJ2-7; TCRdb calls TRBD1, which cannot be checked without DNA. Germline CDR1 reads SGHRS; CDR2 reads YFSETQ. The CDR3 contains 14 residues. This CDR3 is CASSTLPGREEQYF.

V usage is TRBV29-1 and J usage is TRBJ2-3. Germline loops: CDR1 SQVTM, CDR2 ANQGSEA. The CDR3 has 13 amino acids. CDR3 amino acids: CSVYEGSTDTQYF.

This clonotype is called medium-sized based on its frequency. The CDR3 loop is CATSGLAGGPTDTQYF. The chain uses TRBV24-1 and TRBJ2-3; TCRdb's assignment of TRBD2 cannot be checked, as there is no DNA. The CDR3 totals 16 residues. Germline V lookup: CDR1 KGHDR, CDR2 SFDVKD.

This rearrangement joins TRBV7-3 to TRBJ1-1; with no DNA, the TCRdb D assignment of TRBD1 cannot be verified. Germline V gene data show CDR1 as SGHTA and CDR2 as FQGTGA. There are 14 residues in the CDR3. CDR3: CASSPGQANPEAFF.

This clonotype registers medium-sized by frequency. This chain links TRBV7-2 with TRBJ2-1; TCRdb reports TRBD2, a call that lacks DNA to check it against. The germline V gene encodes CDR1 SGHTA and CDR2 FQGNSA. CDR3 size: 13 residues. The CDR3 reads CASSRPGVNEQFF.

The chain has TRBV5-6 and TRBJ1-4. This CDR3 is 14 amino acids long. The V gene's germline CDR1 is SGHDT and CDR2 YYEEEE. This chain's CDR3 is CASSPRTGSEKLFF.

CDR3: CASSLGGAEQYF. The chain employs TRBV5-1 and TRBJ2-7; TCRdb gives TRBD1 as the D gene, but with no DNA this cannot be confirmed. From germline, CDR1 is SGHRS and CDR2 YFSETQ. This CDR3 is built from 12 residues. Using reference TRBV5-1 and TRBJ2-7 for the parts outside the CDR3, the full variable domain is KAGVTQTPRYLIKTRGQQVTLSCSPISGHRSVSWYQQTPGQGLQFLFEYFSETQRNKGNFPGRFSGRQFSNSRSEMNVSTLELGDSALYLCASSLGGAEQYFGPGTRLTVT.

V and J are TRBV4-3 and TRBJ1-3; TCRdb lists TRBD1, though no DNA is available to test this call. Per the germline V gene, CDR1 is LGHNA and CDR2 is YSLEER. The CDR3 runs 18 residues. CDR3 loop: CASSQDRPLSLSGNTIYF.

The chain's CDR3 is CASSEAKLAGVYNEQFF. The chain carries TRBV2 and TRBJ2-1; TCRdb calls TRBD2, which cannot be checked without DNA. The CDR3 runs 17 residues. Germline lookup yields CDR1 SNHLY and CDR2 FYNNEI.

According to its frequency, this clonotype is medium-sized. The gene calls are TRBV29-1 and TRBJ2-1. Germline loops: CDR1 SQVTM, CDR2 ANQGSEA. The CDR3 spans 13 residues. This chain's CDR3 is CSVEGLHRNEQFF.

Frequency places this clonotype as medium-sized. The chain has TRBV3-1 and TRBJ1-1. CDR1 and CDR2 (germline): LGHDT, YNNKEL (reference sequence). The CDR3 is 13 amino acids. This CDR3 reads CASSPSSVTEAFF.

The chain is built from TRBV29-1 and TRBJ2-3. CDR3 size: 13 residues. Germline V gene data show CDR1 as SQVTM and CDR2 as ANQGSEA. CDR3 sequence: CSVVNINTDTQYF.

V is TRBV4-1 and J is TRBJ2-3; TCRdb outputs TRBD2, but without DNA this stays unchecked. This CDR3 comprises 15 residues. CDR1 is MGHRA and CDR2 is YSYEKL in the germline V gene. The CDR3: CASSQQTSRPDTQYF.

The rearrangement links TRBV2 to TRBJ2-1; TCRdb's D call of TRBD2 is untestable without DNA. Per germline, CDR1 SNHLY and CDR2 FYNNEI. CDR3 length: 16 amino acids. The chain's CDR3 is CASSERLAENYNEQFF.

This clonotype counts as medium-sized (0.01 to 0.1%) by frequency. The chain uses TRBV4-1 and TRBJ2-3; lacking DNA, the TRBD2 call made by TCRdb goes unchecked. Per the germline V gene, CDR1 is MGHRA and CDR2 is YSYEKL. The CDR3 has 15 amino acids. The CDR3 is CASSQEELPTDTQYF.

The CDR3 spells CASSSFYSNQPQHF. The rearrangement joins TRBV28 to TRBJ1-5. Germline CDR1 reads MDHEN; CDR2 reads SYDVKM. The CDR3 runs 14 residues.